The 13 T cell receptor beta chains in this list originate from one sample, sequenced in a study of low-dose radiotherapy and immunotherapy resistance in tumors. Time point: after trial treatment. Documented treatment: LDRT plus nivolumab, ipilimumab, low-dose cyclophosphamide and aspirin (RACIN trial). cDNA synthesis used a TRAV/TRBV-specific primer set for both chains. A constant-region primer paired with the V-primer adapter amplified TCRs over about 19 PCR cycles. TCRdb reprocessed the reads via MiXCR and lists one record per CDR3 protein. The data show about 97,000 distinct CDR3 sequences, less than 25% seen once. The source material was PBMCs, sampled after low-dose radiotherapy plus immunotherapy. These receptors were obtained from a male donor with prostate cancer.

This clonotype was seen ten or more times. This rearrangement joins TRBV29-1 to TRBJ1-2; D is perhaps TRBD1 (6 bases). V was cut by 2 bases and J by 6 bases, with 19 bases left in between. Germline values: CDR1 SQVTM, CDR2 ANQGSEA. The CDR3 runs 15 residues. The chain's CDR3 is CSVETLDSFGNGYTF. In nucleotides, the CDR3 is TGCAGCGTTGAAACCCTGGACAGTTTCGGGAATGGCTACACCTTC.

A note on this clonotype: A far larger clone is off by one base, so a read error is likely. This chain links TRBV4-2 with TRBJ2-7; the D gene could be TRBD1 or TRBD2 (5 bases each). The closer fit of TRBJ2-5 to the DNA end suggests the J call may be wrong. This CDR3 is 15 amino acids long. The germline V gene has CDR1 LGHNA and CDR2 YNFKEQ. The CDR3 sequence: CASSQDDGAQETQYF. Written as DNA, the CDR3 is TGTGCCAGCAGCCAAGACGACGGGGCACAAGAGACCCAGTACTTC.

This clonotype has ten or more counts. This chain uses TRBV4-1 with TRBJ1-5; 7 nucleotides agree with TRBD1. J was trimmed by 0 bases and V by 4 bases; bases with no gene match: 6. Germline V gene lookup returns CDR1 MGHRA and CDR2 YSYEKL. This CDR3 contains 16 residues. CDR3 region: CASSPAQGSSNQPQHF. DNA of the CDR3: TGCGCCAGCAGCCCAGCACAGGGGTCTAGCAATCAGCCCCAGCATTTT.

The rearrangement uses TRBV2 and TRBJ2-3; D gene unclear. This CDR3 is built from 14 residues. Germline V lookup: CDR1 SNHLY, CDR2 FYNNEI. V gave up 5 bases and J gave up 1 base, with 10 bases separating them. The CDR3 sequence is CASSQRIGTDTQYF. The CDR3 DNA follows: TGTGCCAGCAGTCAACGCATTGGCACAGATACGCAGTATTTT.

This clonotype was counted at least ten times. This rearrangement joins TRBV9 to TRBJ2-1; the D gene is possibly TRBD1 (6 bases). This CDR3 region has 15 residues. Deletions cut 4 bases from V and 5 bases from J, with 16 bases between. Germline V lookup: CDR1 SGDLS, CDR2 YYNGEE. This chain's CDR3 is CASSQLMGANNEQFF. The CDR3 DNA is TGTGCCAGCAGCCAACTGATGGGGGCCAACAATGAGCAGTTCTTC.

This clonotype was seen ten or more times. This rearrangement joins TRBV15 to TRBJ1-1, with D possibly TRBD1 on 6 matching bases. This CDR3 is 16 amino acids long. Trimming stripped 0 bases from V and 3 bases from J, with 14 bases between. Germline V gene sequence: CDR1 LNHNV, CDR2 YYDKDF (reference sequence). CDR3 sequence (DNA): TGTGCCACCAGCAGAGATCTGGCGGGGGCGCACACTGAAGCTTTCTTT. Its protein product is CATSRDLAGAHTEAFF.

This clonotype was observed at least ten times. This chain connects TRBV4-1 to TRBJ2-1; the D gene could be TRBD1 or TRBD2 (6 bases each). CDR3 length: 14 amino acids. The V gene lost 1 base and the J gene lost 9 bases, with 13 bases spanning the gap. Germline loops: CDR1 MGHRA, CDR2 YSYEKL. The CDR3 sequence: CASSQGWGAGEQFF. CDR3 sequence (DNA): TGCGCCAGCAGCCAAGGGTGGGGGGCGGGTGAGCAGTTCTTC.

To note about this clonotype: A single base separates this from a much larger clone, so it may be a read error. The J gene is TRBJ2-2, the V gene TRBV27, with 8 bases aligning to TRBD2. The CDR3 has 15 amino acids. Germline CDR1 and CDR2: MNHEY and SMNVEV (reference sequence). V shed 7 bases and J 4 bases; nucleotides not matched to a gene: 8. This chain's CDR3 is CASNRGLGVTGELFF. CDR3 nucleotides: TGTGCCAGCAACCGGGGACTAGGCGTCACCGGGGAGCTGTTTTTT.

The CDR3 protein is CASSGGRNSPLHF. The CDR3, as DNA: TGTGCCAGCAGCGGGGGGAGGAATTCACCCCTCCACTTT. This chain connects TRBV9 to TRBJ1-6; D is perhaps TRBD1 (5 bases). Trimming cost V 3 bases and J 7 bases, with 8 bases left between them. CDR1 and CDR2 from the germline V gene are SGDLS and YYNGEE. The CDR3 contains 13 residues.

This clonotype was seen at least ten times. V usage is TRBV5-1 and J usage is TRBJ1-2; TRBD1 might be the D (5 bases). The CDR3 runs to 15 residues. The V end lost 1 base, the J end lost 2 bases, and 12 bases lay between the germline ends. Per germline, CDR1 SGHRS and CDR2 YFSETQ. CDR3 DNA sequence: TGCGCCAGCAGCTTGATCCAGGGTTCCAACTATGGCTACACCTTC. Its protein is CASSLIQGSNYGYTF.

This clonotype was counted many times. The chain is built from TRBV6-6 and TRBJ1-5; D gene ambiguous. The V gene's germline CDR1 is MNHNY and CDR2 SVGAGI (reference sequence). Trimming cost V 0 bases and J 2 bases, with 14 bases left between them. The CDR3 extends over 17 amino acids. The CDR3 bases are TGTGCCAGCAGTTACTCTTCCCGGAGCGGCGGCAATCAGCCCCAGCATTTT. This codes for CASSYSSRSGGNQPQHF.

This clonotype showed up many times. The chain links TRBV5-1 to TRBJ2-5; D possibly corresponds to TRBD1 (6 bases). Deletions cut 4 bases from V and 7 bases from J, with 14 bases between. The CDR3 has 13 residues. Germline V gene lookup returns CDR1 SGHRS and CDR2 YFSETQ. CDR3 DNA sequence: TGCGCCAGCAGCGCACAGGGCGGCGGGACCCAGTACTTC. This sequence encodes CASSAQGGGTQYF.

A remark on this clonotype: A much larger clone differs by one base, so this may be a read error. This chain connects TRBV11-2 to TRBJ2-7, with 8 bases aligning to TRBD1. The germline gives CDR1 SGHAT, CDR2 FQNNGV. There are 16 residues in the CDR3. With 8 bases clipped from V and 0 bases from J, the junction kept 12 bases outside the gene matches. The CDR3 DNA reads as TGTGCCAGCGGCCAACCGACAGGGGCCCTCTCCTACGAGCAGTACTTC. Translating gives CASGQPTGALSYEQYF.